These 23 T cell receptor beta chains share one sample of origin, sequenced in a study of blood T cell repertoires in COVID-19. TCRdb's copy holds only in-frame clones and misses some; the assay was immunoSEQ multiplex PCR. The repertoire holds some 290,000 clones, with 90% as singletons. Sequenced sample: peripheral blood. The receptors come from a woman aged 40 to 55 with COVID-19, enrolled during active disease.

The CDR3 sequence is CASSLQGYEQYF. The DNA of the CDR3 is TGTGCCAGCAGCCTTCAGGGCTACGAGCAGTACTTC. The chain uses TRBV12-3 or TRBV12-4 and TRBJ2-7; the D gene is possibly TRBD1 (5 bases). The CDR3 is made up of 12 amino acids. Between the trimmed V and J ends, which lost 6 bases and 3 bases, there was a span of 9 bases.

This chain connects TRBV6-4 to TRBJ2-1; 13 nucleotides match TRBD2. CDR1 and CDR2 (germline): MRHNA, SNTAGT. The CDR3 spans 15 residues. Trimming cost V 5 bases and J 5 bases; bases outside gene matches: 3. The CDR3 DNA follows: TGTGCCAGCAGTCCCGGGACTAGCGGGAACAATGAGCAGTTCTTC. Translated: CASSPGTSGNNEQFF.

This clone rates as medium-sized. CDR3 coding DNA: TGCGCCAGCAGCTCAATACAGGGGGCGGATGGCTACACCTTC. This gives the protein CASSSIQGADGYTF. The rearrangement joins TRBV5-1 to TRBJ1-2, with 9 bases lining up with TRBD1. The CDR3 extends over 14 amino acids. The V gene end was trimmed by 3 bases and the J gene end by 6 bases; junction bases not matched to a gene: 6. Per germline, CDR1 SGHRS and CDR2 YFSETQ.

In DNA, the CDR3 is TGTGCCACCAGTGATAGGGGGCGAGACGAGCAGTACTTC. This gives the protein CATSDRGRDEQYF. V usage is TRBV24-1 and J usage is TRBJ2-7; 7 bases match TRBD1. V lost 3 bases, J lost 5 bases, and 3 bases stayed unmatched. Germline CDR1 and CDR2: KGHDR and SFDVKD. This CDR3 has 13 residues.

This clone was recorded once. The chain is built from TRBV3-1 (or the pseudogene TRBV3-2) and TRBJ2-1, with 7 bases that match TRBD1. Germline trimming cut 3 bases from V and 5 bases from J; bases unmatched to any gene: 4. This CDR3 has 14 amino acids. The germline gives CDR1 LGHDT, CDR2 YNNKEL (reference sequence). CDR3 coding DNA: TGTGCCAGCAGCCACGACAGGGATAACAATGAGCAGTTCTTC. Amino acids: CASSHDRDNNEQFF.

The V call is TRBV5-1, the J call TRBJ2-5; D perhaps matches TRBD2 (6 bases). Germline V CDR1 and CDR2: SGHRS, YFSETQ. The CDR3 runs to 16 residues. V lost 2 bases to trimming and J lost 2 bases, with 16 bases between them. CDR3 region: CASSLGTWEAQETQYF. As DNA, the CDR3 is TGCGCCAGCAGCTTAGGTACCTGGGAGGCTCAAGAGACCCAGTACTTC.

The chain couples TRBV12-3 or TRBV12-4 to TRBJ1-1, with TRBD1 as a possible D gene (5 bases). V dropped 5 bases and J dropped 4 bases, with 11 bases sitting between them. The CDR3 runs 13 residues. The CDR3 region has the DNA TGTGCCAGCAGTCCCGGGGGGATCACTGAAGCTTTCTTT. Protein product: CASSPGGITEAFF.

The gene calls are TRBV10-1 and TRBJ1-2; tentatively, D is TRBD1 (6 bases). Trimming removed 11 bases at V and 6 bases at J, with 16 bases between. Germline V gives CDR1 WNHNN, CDR2 SYGVQD (reference sequence). The CDR3 is made up of 12 amino acids. CDR3 loop: CAWRGGADGYTF. The CDR3 DNA sequence: TGCGCCTGGCGGGGGGGGGCGGATGGCTACACCTTC.

This clone was picked up one time. For the CDR3, the DNA is TGTGCCAGCAGTTCGCTCACGGGGGGCTTTAGCTATGGCTACACCTTC. It is translated as CASSSLTGGFSYGYTF. The chain combines TRBV6-6 with TRBJ1-2; possible D gene TRBD1, 6 bases. Trimming shortened V by 4 bases and J by 4 bases, and 19 bases separated the two germline ends. Germline CDR1 reads MNHNY; CDR2 reads SVGAGI (reference sequence). The CDR3 is made up of 16 amino acids.

The rearrangement uses TRBV7-2 and TRBJ2-7, with 9 bases that match TRBD2. Germline CDR1 and CDR2: SGHTA and FQGNSA. After removal of 4 bases from V and 3 bases from J, the junction contained 4 bases not matched to a gene. The CDR3 covers 14 residues. DNA for the CDR3: TGTGCCAGCAGCTCCCAGCGGGGGGACTACGAGCAGTACTTC. It is translated as CASSSQRGDYEQYF.

On this clone itself: Additional DNA sequences in this sample encode the identical CDR3. The rearrangement joins TRBV6-2 or TRBV6-3 to TRBJ1-5; 8 bases line up with TRBD1. The CDR3 extends over 14 amino acids. Losses at the gene ends were 4 bases for V and 2 bases for J; bases not matched to a gene: 1. Germline V gene lookup returns CDR1 MNHEY and CDR2 SVGEGT. The CDR3 protein is CASSWGQGNQPQHF. In DNA, the CDR3 is TGTGCCAGCAGTTGGGGACAGGGCAATCAGCCCCAGCATTTT.

The chain uses TRBV28 and TRBJ2-1, with 15 bases aligning to TRBD2. V was clipped by 5 bases and J by 1 base; unmatched bases: 15. Germline loops: CDR1 MDHEN, CDR2 SYDVKM. CDR3 length: 21 amino acids. CDR3 nucleotide sequence: TGTGCCAGCAGTCCGTGGGGGCGGACTAGCGGGGGGGCCGGGTCCTACAATGAGCAGTTCTTC. Amino acid sequence: CASSPWGRTSGGAGSYNEQFF.

The chain carries TRBV24-1 and TRBJ2-1, with 7 bases lining up with TRBD1. The CDR3 is 16 residues long. Germline CDR1 reads KGHDR; CDR2 reads SFDVKD. The ends lost 4 bases at V and 0 bases at J; junction bases unmatched: 5. CDR3 nucleotides: TGTGCCACCAGTGACCGGACAGGAAACTCCTACAATGAGCAGTTCTTC. It translates to CATSDRTGNSYNEQFF.

The V and J genes are TRBV5-1 and TRBJ1-2; perhaps TRBD1 as D (5 bases). The CDR3 extends over 14 amino acids. Germline loops: CDR1 SGHRS, CDR2 YFSETQ. V lost 0 bases, J lost 7 bases, and 13 bases lay in between. Here the CDR3 reads CASSLDGAMGGYTF. For the CDR3, the DNA is TGCGCCAGCAGCTTGGATGGGGCGATGGGTGGCTACACCTTC. Combining the CDR3 with reference TRBV5-1 and TRBJ1-2 gives the whole variable domain KAGVTQTPRYLIKTRGQQVTLSCSPISGHRSVSWYQQTPGQGLQFLFEYFSETQRNKGNFPGRFSGRQFSNSRSEMNVSTLELGDSALYLCASSLDGAMGGYTFGSGTRLTVV.

The V and J genes are TRBV6-5 and TRBJ2-2; 10 nucleotides align to TRBD2. Trimming took 6 bases from V and 6 from J; bases not matched to a gene: 7. CDR1 and CDR2 from the germline V gene are MNHEY and SVGAGI. The length of the CDR3 is 15 residues. As DNA, the CDR3 is TGTGCCAGCAGCCAAGCGGGGGGGGAGGCCGGGGAGCTGTTTTTT. Encoded protein: CASSQAGGEAGELFF.

The genes are TRBV7-3 and TRBJ2-1; 7 nucleotides line up with TRBD1. CDR3 size: 16 residues. V was clipped by 5 bases and J by 8 bases; unmatched bases: 15. From germline, CDR1 is SGHTA and CDR2 FQGTGA. As DNA, the CDR3 is TGTGCCAGCAGCACCGGGACAGTTTTATTTAGGGATGAGCAGTTCTTC. It yields the protein CASSTGTVLFRDEQFF.

The J gene is TRBJ1-2, the V gene TRBV19, with 10 bases lining up with TRBD1. CDR1 LNHDA and CDR2 SQIVND come from the germline V gene (reference sequence). V trimming: 5 bases; J trimming: 6 bases; junction bases outside the gene matches: 9. This CDR3 region has 15 residues. The DNA of the CDR3 is TGTGCCAGTAGTCACGCCGGGACAGGGGCTGATGGCTACACCTTC. It is translated as CASSHAGTGADGYTF.

The J gene is TRBJ1-5, the V gene TRBV28, with D uncertain. Trimming left V 3 bases short and J 9 bases short, with 9 bases between. The CDR3 has 12 residues. Germline CDR1 MDHEN, CDR2 SYDVKM. This CDR3 reads CASSLGGRPQHF. CDR3 nucleotide sequence: TGTGCCAGCAGTTTGGGAGGGCGGCCCCAGCATTTT.

V is TRBV6-2 or TRBV6-3 and J is TRBJ2-4, with 10 bases that match TRBD1. Unmatched junction bases numbered 2, after V lost 2 bases and J lost 1 base. The CDR3 covers 16 residues. The germline gives CDR1 MNHEY, CDR2 SVGEGT. CDR3 nucleotides: TGTGCCAGCAGTTACCCGGGACAGGGGGCCAAAAACATTCAGTACTTC. Translation gives CASSYPGQGAKNIQYF.

The chain has TRBV29-1 and TRBJ1-1; TRBD1 might be the D (6 bases). Germline V gene data show CDR1 as SQVTM and CDR2 as ANQGSEA. Trimming shortened V by 4 bases and J by 9 bases, and 15 bases separated the two germline ends. There are 12 residues in the CDR3. The CDR3 DNA sequence: TGCAGCGTTGTAGGGGGGGCTTTGAAAGCTTTCTTT. Translated, it gives CSVVGGALKAFF.

This chain joins TRBV19 and TRBJ2-3; 10 bases are shared with TRBD2. The germline gives CDR1 LNHDA, CDR2 SQIVND (reference sequence). With 6 bases clipped from V and 4 bases from J, the junction kept 4 bases outside the gene matches. The CDR3 has 14 residues. CDR3 DNA sequence: TGTGCCAGTAGACGGCTAGCGGGAGCAGATACGCAGTATTTT. It translates to CASRRLAGADTQYF. Variable domain in full (rest from reference TRBV19 and TRBJ2-3): DGGITQSPKYLFRKEGQNVTLSCEQNLNHDAMYWYRQDPGQGLRLIYYSQIVNDFQKGDIAEGYSVSREKKESFPLTVTSAQKNPTAFYLCASRRLAGADTQYFGPGTRLTVL.

This chain links TRBV5-4 with TRBJ2-2; D is perhaps TRBD2 (5 bases). Germline CDR1 SGHNT, CDR2 YYREEE (reference sequence). V was pared by 7 bases and J by 5 bases, with 12 bases between. This CDR3 contains 13 residues. CDR3 in amino acids: CASFPRGTGELFF. In nucleotides, the CDR3 is TGTGCCAGCTTCCCTCGGGGAACCGGGGAGCTGTTTTTT.

V gene TRBV6-5 combines with J gene TRBJ1-5; D might be TRBD1 (5 bases). V lost 6 bases and J 1 base, leaving 10 bases between the germline ends. The germline gives CDR1 MNHEY, CDR2 SVGAGI. This CDR3 has 14 residues. The CDR3 coding sequence is TGTGCCAGCAGGCGAAGACAGAGCAATCAGCCCCAGCATTTT. Translation gives CASRRRQSNQPQHF.